The present T cell receptor (beta chain) was sequenced within a study of OX40 agonist ivuxolimab in advanced cancers. The wider study: Dosing consisted of intravenous ivuxolimab at 0.01 to 10 mg/kg every 2 weeks. A diagnosis of hepatocellular carcinoma, melanoma, renal cell or head and neck cancer was present in dose-escalation patients.

Data came from immunoSEQ multiplex PCR; TCRdb stores just in-frame clones and leaves some out. The sample records tens of thousands of clones, 87% being singletons. A word on this clone: Its cognate antigen is unknown.

Study-wide points: There were, on average, more expanded clones in CD8+ T cells than in CD4+.

Unmatched junction bases numbered 3, after V lost 3 bases and J lost 10 bases. Germline V gene data show CDR1 as WNHNN and CDR2 as SYGVQD (reference sequence). CDR3 size: 15 residues. The sequenced sample was CD4+ or CD8+ T cells sorted from blood, obtained in a trial of the OX40 agonist ivuxolimab. The genes are TRBV10-1 and TRBJ2-1; 16 bases line up with TRBD2. The sequence came from an adult with an advanced solid tumor such as melanoma, head and neck, liver or kidney cancer. CDR3 region: CASSEGTSGRGEQFF. The CDR3 nucleotides read TGCGCCAGCAGTGAAGGGACTAGCGGGAGGGGAGAGCAGTTCTTC.